Following are 26 T cell receptor beta chains from one sample sequenced in a study of T cells in tumors after PD-1 blockade. Method: immunoSEQ multiplex PCR; TCRdb's copy keeps in-frame clones and lacks some. This sample has about 33,000 clones, with around 80% found just once. The sample in question was PBMCs, obtained before anti-PD-1 treatment. The receptors come from a human donor with basal cell carcinoma.

The chain joins TRBV11-3 to TRBJ1-2, with TRBD1 identical over 9 bases. Germline CDR1 and CDR2: SGHNT and YENEEA. This CDR3 has 14 residues. Germline trimming cut 5 bases from V and 8 bases from J; bases unmatched to any gene: 9. Here the CDR3 reads CASSLGQGRGGYTF. CDR3 in DNA: TGTGCCAGCAGCCTTGGACAGGGGCGAGGCGGCTACACCTTC.

CDR3 in amino acids: CASGARTSTDTQYF. The CDR3 DNA is TGTGCTAGTGGTGCTCGGACTTCCACAGATACGCAGTATTTT. The chain uses TRBV12-5 and TRBJ2-3; possibly TRBD2 for D (5 bases). This CDR3 region has 14 residues. In germline, CDR1 is LGHNT, CDR2 FRNRAP. The V end was cut by 5 bases, the J end by 2 bases, with 11 bases between.

Only one count was recorded for this clone. The chain has TRBV6-1 and TRBJ2-5, with D unresolved. Germline V gives CDR1 MNHNS, CDR2 SASEGT. This CDR3 is built from 12 residues. Trimming removed 3 bases at V and 4 bases at J, with 6 bases between. The CDR3 sequence is CASSDGGETQYF. The CDR3 DNA reads TGTGCCAGCAGTGATGGTGGAGAGACCCAGTACTTC.

The chain is built from TRBV7-2 and TRBJ2-1; 10 bases agree with TRBD2. J was trimmed by 6 bases and V by 1 base; bases with no gene match: 9. The length of the CDR3 is 17 residues. Germline CDR1 is SGHTA and CDR2 is FQGNSA. CDR3 protein: CASSLVTRAGGPNEQFF. Written as DNA, the CDR3 is TGTGCCAGCAGCTTAGTGACGCGAGCGGGGGGGCCCAATGAGCAGTTCTTC.

This clone has a single count. CDR3 nucleotide sequence: TGTGCCAGCAGCAAAGTGGGCGCTAACTATGGCTACACCTTC. Translation: CASSKVGANYGYTF. This chain links TRBV21-1 with TRBJ1-2; the table's D gene call, TRBD1, was not cross checked with the DNA. TRBV21-1 is noted as a pseudogene. This CDR3 is built from 14 residues.

The chain recombines TRBV7-2 with TRBJ1-1; D ambiguous. V lost 4 bases and J 3 bases, leaving 12 bases between the germline ends. This CDR3 has 14 amino acids. CDR1 and CDR2 (germline): SGHTA, FQGNSA. As DNA, the CDR3 is TGTGCCAGCAGCTGGGTCGGAGCGGACACTGAAGCTTTCTTT. Its translation: CASSWVGADTEAFF.

This clone is medium-sized within its sample. The rearrangement uses TRBV24-1 and TRBJ1-2, with D tentatively TRBD1 (5 bases). This CDR3 has 14 residues. Between the trimmed V and J ends, which lost 2 bases and 4 bases, there was a span of 10 bases. The V gene's germline CDR1 is KGHDR and CDR2 SFDVKD. The CDR3 spells CATSDSRRGYGYTF. CDR3 sequence (DNA): TGTGCCACCAGTGATTCTAGGAGGGGCTATGGCTACACCTTC.

The rearrangement joins TRBV4-3 to TRBJ2-2, with TRBD2 identical over 11 bases. J lost 1 base, V lost 6 bases, and 4 bases had no gene match. This CDR3 contains 16 residues. The germline gives CDR1 LGHNA, CDR2 YSLEER. The CDR3 sequence: CASSRLAGRNTGELFF. CDR3 in DNA: TGCGCCAGCAGTAGACTAGCGGGACGGAACACCGGGGAGCTGTTTTTT.

This rearrangement joins TRBV19 to TRBJ1-6; TRBD1 matches 9 bases. The CDR3 runs 14 residues. V was clipped by 7 bases and J by 7 bases; unmatched bases: 5. Per the germline V gene, CDR1 is LNHDA and CDR2 is SQIVND (reference sequence). CDR3 region: CASTPGQGNSPLHF. DNA of the CDR3: TGTGCCAGTACCCCAGGACAGGGGAATTCACCCCTCCACTTT.

The J gene is TRBJ2-3, the V gene TRBV4-1, with D maybe TRBD2 (7 bases). Trimming shortened V by 1 base and J by 4 bases, and 15 bases separated the two germline ends. CDR1 is MGHRA, CDR2 YSYEKL, per germline. CDR3 length equals 16 residues. The CDR3 loop is CASSQVEGGIADTQYF. DNA for the CDR3: TGCGCCAGCAGCCAAGTCGAGGGGGGGATCGCAGATACGCAGTATTTT.

This clone was counted only a few times. J is TRBJ1-2 and V is TRBV10-3; 8 nucleotides line up with TRBD1. The CDR3 covers 13 residues. Germline V lookup: CDR1 ENHRY, CDR2 SYGVKD. V dropped 5 bases and J dropped 6; count of bases not matched to a gene: 5. CDR3 loop: CAISPDRAHGYTF. The CDR3 region has the DNA TGTGCCATCAGTCCGGACAGGGCCCATGGCTACACCTTC.

The rearrangement joins TRBV3-1 (or the pseudogene TRBV3-2) to TRBJ2-1; TRBD1 might be the D (6 bases). Between the trimmed V and J ends, which lost 10 bases and 5 bases, there was a span of 21 bases. CDR3 length: 15 residues. Germline-derived CDR1 and CDR2 are LGHDT and YNNKEL (reference sequence). For the CDR3, the DNA is TGTGCCAACAGACAGGTTCTTCAGTCCAACAATGAGCAGTTCTTC. Translated: CANRQVLQSNNEQFF.

The chain recombines TRBV14 with TRBJ2-5; D is ambiguous. From germline, CDR1 is SGHDN and CDR2 FVKESK. CDR3 length equals 13 residues. Trimming removed 4 bases at V and 9 bases at J, with 15 bases between. The CDR3 here is CASSRTAGDAQYF. In DNA form, the CDR3 reads TGTGCCAGCAGCCGGACCGCAGGAGATGCCCAGTACTTC. Together with reference TRBV14 and TRBJ2-5, the CDR3 gives the full variable domain: EAGVTQFPSHSVIEKGQTVTLRCDPISGHDNLYWYRRVMGKEIKFLLHFVKESKQDESGMPNNRFLAERTGGTYSTLKVQPAELEDSGVYFCASSRTAGDAQYFGPGTRLLVL.

The chain links TRBV10-2 to TRBJ2-3; 9 bases match TRBD2. Germline loops: CDR1 WSHSY, CDR2 SAAADI. The J segment lost 6 bases and the V segment lost 4 bases, leaving 8 bases of the junction unmatched. This CDR3 has 15 residues. CDR3 residues: CASSVGGGAWDTQYF. As DNA, the CDR3 is TGCGCCAGCAGTGTTGGCGGGGGGGCTTGGGATACGCAGTATTTT.

Only a few counts were recorded for this clone. The V call is TRBV6-5, the J call TRBJ1-6; a weak D match, TRBD1 (6 bases). CDR1 is MNHEY and CDR2 is SVGAGI in the germline V gene. The CDR3 is 14 amino acids. Trimming removed 10 bases from V and 6 bases from J, with 16 bases in between. This CDR3 is CAILPGQINSPLHF. The DNA of the CDR3 is TGTGCCATCCTCCCGGGACAAATTAATTCACCCCTCCACTTT.

V and J are TRBV5-4 and TRBJ2-5; a weak D match, TRBD2 (6 bases). Trimming left V 0 bases short and J 5 bases short, with 11 bases between. Germline V gene data show CDR1 as SGHNT and CDR2 as YYREEE (reference sequence). The CDR3 extends over 14 amino acids. Here the CDR3 reads CASSLEQAGETQYF. As DNA, the CDR3 is TGTGCCAGCAGCTTGGAACAGGCGGGGGAGACCCAGTACTTC.

CDR3 sequence: CASSQDGAGSTDTQYF. As DNA, the CDR3 is TGTGCCAGCAGCCAAGATGGAGCGGGAAGCACAGATACGCAGTATTTT. The V call is TRBV14, the J call TRBJ2-3; 7 nucleotides line up with TRBD2. This CDR3 has 16 amino acids. The ends lost 0 bases at V and 0 bases at J; junction bases unmatched: 3. Germline V CDR1 and CDR2: SGHDN, FVKESK.

The chain has TRBV5-6 and TRBJ1-3, with 7 positions matching TRBD1. The CDR3 runs to 15 residues. Germline CDR1 is SGHDT and CDR2 is YYEEEE. Trimming removed 4 bases from V and 4 bases from J; junction bases left unmatched: 8. CDR3 loop: CASSPTGKSGNTIYF. CDR3 nucleotides: TGTGCCAGCAGCCCGACAGGGAAATCAGGAAACACCATATATTTT.

This sequence joins TRBV6-2 or TRBV6-3 and TRBJ1-1; no clear D. CDR1 and CDR2 (germline): MNHEY, SVGEGT. Trimming removed 2 bases from V and 3 bases from J, with 10 bases in between. This CDR3 is 14 amino acids long. The CDR3 DNA is TGTGCCAGCAGTTACATCCACCGCGACACTGAAGCTTTCTTT. Its translation: CASSYIHRDTEAFF.

On this clone: The same CDR3 also results from other DNA sequences found in this sample. The chain couples TRBV7-2 to TRBJ1-1; no definite D call. V lost 1 base to trimming and J lost 1 base, with 7 bases between them. This CDR3 contains 14 residues. Germline V CDR1 and CDR2: SGHTA, FQGNSA. CDR3 protein: CASSLVAGNTEAFF. CDR3 sequence (DNA): TGTGCCAGCAGCTTAGTCGCAGGGAACACTGAAGCTTTCTTT.

The gene calls are TRBV5-4 and TRBJ2-1, with TRBD1 identical over 7 bases. The junction had 11 bases not matched to a gene; V was cut back by 4 bases and J by 7 bases. The CDR3 length is 15 residues. Germline loops: CDR1 SGHNT, CDR2 YYREEE (reference sequence). The CDR3 sequence: CASSTDRAPRNEQFF. In nucleotides, the CDR3 is TGTGCCAGCAGCACCGACAGGGCTCCACGGAATGAGCAGTTCTTC.

The genes are TRBV7-8 and TRBJ2-3; the match to TRBD1 covers 8 bases. In germline, CDR1 is SGHVS, CDR2 FQNEAQ. The CDR3 consists of 14 residues. V dropped 2 bases and J dropped 7; count of bases not matched to a gene: 5. The CDR3 DNA follows: TGTGCCAGCAGCTTACTGGGACAGGCCAATACGCAGTATTTT. Residues: CASSLLGQANTQYF.

Relative to its sample, this clone is medium-sized (0.01 to 0.1%). The V and J genes are TRBV28 and TRBJ2-7, with no clear D. The V end lost 7 bases, the J end lost 7 bases, and 14 bases lay between the germline ends. CDR1 MDHEN and CDR2 SYDVKM come from the germline V gene. The CDR3 runs to 12 residues. CDR3 loop: CASKGRPGEQYF. The CDR3 coding sequence is TGTGCCAGCAAAGGACGTCCTGGGGAGCAGTACTTC. The variable domain in full, with the rest retrieved from reference TRBV28 and TRBJ2-7, is DVKVTQSSRYLVKRTGEKVFLECVQDMDHENMFWYRQDPGLGLRLIYFSYDVKMKEKGDIPEGYSVSREKKERFSLILESASTNQTSMYLCASKGRPGEQYFGPGTRLTVT.

In its sample, this clone was seen a few times. The rearrangement links TRBV5-1 to TRBJ1-1; no reliable D call. Germline CDR1 SGHRS, CDR2 YFSETQ. Trimming pared 4 bases from V and 1 base from J, leaving 11 bases between. CDR3 size: 14 residues. The CDR3 DNA is TGCGCCAGCAGCCCTGACGGAGGGAACACTGAAGCTTTCTTT. It specifies CASSPDGGNTEAFF.

In its sample, this clone was seen once. This chain uses TRBV19 with TRBJ1-2; D perhaps matches TRBD1 (5 bases). The V gene's germline CDR1 is LNHDA and CDR2 SQIVND (reference sequence). The CDR3 extends over 15 amino acids. Trimming took 8 bases from V and 4 from J, leaving 20 bases between them. The CDR3 protein is CASRPPGQNSYGYTF. DNA of the CDR3: TGTGCCAGTCGCCCCCCGGGGCAGAACTCCTATGGCTACACCTTC.

This chain links TRBV3-1 (or the pseudogene TRBV3-2) with TRBJ2-1; D unresolved. Deletions cut 5 bases from V and 2 bases from J, with 10 bases between. The CDR3 consists of 14 residues. CDR1 is LGHDT and CDR2 is YNNKEL in the germline V gene (reference sequence). The CDR3, as DNA: TGTGCCAGCAGCTCGCAAACGGCCTACAATGAGCAGTTCTTC. Its translation is CASSSQTAYNEQFF.